This is a list of T cell receptor beta chains from one sample in a study of neurological immune-mediated disorders. In TCRdb, the 5' RACE reads were re-called with MiXCR into one record per CDR3 protein. The table includes around 26,000 distinct CDR3 sequences, 3.3% detected once. Sequencing was performed on PBMCs. The receptor source for this set is a woman aged 25 to 39 with multiple sclerosis. CDR3s include the opening cysteine and the closing phenylalanine or tryptophan. D genes are given only for firm matches. Rows give clone size only sometimes, using once, few, many, or a class for an expanded clone.

D: NA
J: TRBJ1-3
V: TRBV7-2
size: NA
DNA: TGTGCCAGCAGCTTAGGTGTAAACACCATATATTTT
CDR3: CASSLGVNTIYF

D: NA
J: TRBJ2-7
V: TRBV28
size: many
DNA: TGTGCCAGCAGGGGTGCGAACGCCGCCTACGAGCAGTACTTC
CDR3: CASRGANAAYEQYF

D: NA
J: TRBJ2-3
V: TRBV18
size: few
DNA: TGTGCCAGCTCACCCCAAGGGGCCCTGGGGGGCACAGATACGCAGTATTTT
CDR3: CASSPQGALGGTDTQYF

D: NA
J: TRBJ1-2
V: TRBV5-6
size: many
DNA: TGTGCCAGCAGTTTGAAACACAGGGCTTCCTATGGCTACACCTTC
CDR3: CASSLKHRASYGYTF

D: TRBD1
J: TRBJ2-3
V: TRBV5-6
size: many
DNA: TGTGCCAGCAGCGCAGGACAGGGGTGGTCAGATACGCAGTATTTT
CDR3: CASSAGQGWSDTQYF

D: TRBD2
J: TRBJ2-1
V: TRBV5-1
size: many
DNA: TGCGCCAGCAGCCAGGGACTAGCGGGGGGGCGGAATGAGCAGTTCTTC
CDR3: CASSQGLAGGRNEQFF

D: NA
J: TRBJ1-1
V: TRBV20-1
size: many
DNA: TGCAGTGCTAGAGATCCGAAGGCGGGGGGCACTGAAGCTTTCTTT
CDR3: CSARDPKAGGTEAFF

D: NA
J: TRBJ2-6
V: TRBV7-9
size: NA
DNA: TGTGCCAGCAGCCCACCCCTCTCGGTATGGCTATCTGGGGCCAAAGTCCTGACTTTC
CDR3: CASSPPLSVWLSGAKVLTF

D: NA
J: TRBJ2-2
V: TRBV20-1
size: many
DNA: TGCAGTGCGATCCGACAGAAGGCGACCGGGGAGCTGTTTTTT
CDR3: CSAIRQKATGELFF

D: NA
J: TRBJ1-1
V: TRBV5-1
size: medium-sized
DNA: TGCGCCAGCAGCTTGGGATCCACTGAAGCTTTCTTT
CDR3: CASSLGSTEAFF

D: NA
J: TRBJ2-1
V: TRBV7-2
size: many
DNA: TGTGCCAGCAGTGAAGCGGTTAACAGGAGATACAATGAGCAGTTCTTC
CDR3: CASSEAVNRRYNEQFF

D: TRBD1
J: TRBJ2-3
V: TRBV7-2
size: few
DNA: TGTGCCAGCAGCCTCCCAGGGACAGGGGATACGCAGTATTTT
CDR3: CASSLPGTGDTQYF

D: NA
J: TRBJ2-1
V: TRBV6-5
size: few
DNA: TGTGCCAGCACTGCGGGCTTCGCCAGTGAGCAGTTCTTC
CDR3: CASTAGFASEQFF

D: TRBD2
J: TRBJ2-5
V: TRBV20-1
size: many
DNA: TGCAGTGTTTTAGCGGGAGGAACCCGAGAGACCCAGTACTTC
CDR3: CSVLAGGTRETQYF

D: NA
J: TRBJ1-2
V: TRBV20-1
size: many
DNA: TGCAGTGCTAGTGCGTCGACAGGAGGCTACACCTTC
CDR3: CSASASTGGYTF

D: TRBD2
J: TRBJ2-1
V: TRBV5-1
size: many
DNA: TGCGCCAGCAGCCGAATGTTAGCGGGGGCTAGCTCCTACAATGAGCAGTTCTTC
CDR3: CASSRMLAGASSYNEQFF

D: TRBD2
J: TRBJ2-2
V: TRBV20-1
size: medium-sized
DNA: TGCAGTGCAAGAGAGGGACTAGTATCGAACACCGGGGAGCTGTTTTTT
CDR3: CSAREGLVSNTGELFF

D: NA
J: TRBJ2-3
V: TRBV7-2
size: many
DNA: TGTGCCAGCAGCTTAGCGAACAGGGCGGGGGATACGCAGTATTTT
CDR3: CASSLANRAGDTQYF

D: NA
J: TRBJ1-6
V: TRBV5-1
size: many
DNA: TGCGCCAGCAGCTCCTCGATGGGGGATAATTCACCCCTCCACTTT
CDR3: CASSSSMGDNSPLHF

D: NA
J: TRBJ1-2
V: TRBV28
size: NA
DNA: TGTGCCACACTGATGGTAACTAACTATGGCTACACCTTC
CDR3: CATLMVTNYGYTF

D: NA
J: TRBJ2-2
V: TRBV20-1
size: many
DNA: TGCAGTGCTACCCCCTGGGCAGGCAGGACCGGGGAGCTGTTTTTT
CDR3: CSATPWAGRTGELFF

D: NA
J: TRBJ1-5
V: TRBV12-3/TRBV12-4
size: many
DNA: TGTGCCAGCAGTCGCGGACAGCTCGGAATGGCCCAGAATTTT
CDR3: CASSRGQLGMAQNF

D: NA
J: TRBJ1-5
V: TRBV24-1
size: many
DNA: TGTGCCACGAGAAGTGGGAGCAATCAGCCCCAGAATTTT
CDR3: CATRSGSNQPQNF

D: NA
J: TRBJ1-1
V: TRBV20-1
size: many
DNA: TGCAGTGCTAGAGGGACAGCTGGCGGAGCTTTCTTT
CDR3: CSARGTAGGAFF

D: NA
J: TRBJ2-2
V: TRBV18
size: many
DNA: TGTGCCAGCTCACCACCGATTGGGGTCGCCGGGGAGCTGTTTTTT
CDR3: CASSPPIGVAGELFF

D: TRBD1
J: TRBJ1-2
V: TRBV20-1
size: many
DNA: TGCAGTGCTAGACGGACAGGGTTCGGGTATGGCTACACCTTC
CDR3: CSARRTGFGYGYTF

D: NA
J: TRBJ1-5
V: TRBV7-2
size: many
DNA: TGTGCCAGCAGCTTTAAGAGAAATCAGCCCCAGAATTTT
CDR3: CASSFKRNQPQNF

D: NA
J: TRBJ2-7
V: TRBV18
size: NA
DNA: TGTGCCAGCTTTGGCTCTCGGGAAGGGGAGCAGTACTTC
CDR3: CASFGSREGEQYF

D: NA
J: TRBJ2-5
V: TRBV20-1
size: many
DNA: TGCAGTGCTAGGGGCGCGAGGGGCAGCCAAGAGACCCAGTACTTC
CDR3: CSARGARGSQETQYF

D: NA
J: TRBJ2-5
V: TRBV5-1
size: many
DNA: TGCGCCAGCAGCTTGGAACAGGGACGCGAGAAGACCCAGTACTTC
CDR3: CASSLEQGREKTQYF

D: TRBD2
J: TRBJ2-1
V: TRBV5-6
size: many
DNA: TGTGCCAGCAGCTTATCCGGGACTACATACAATGAGCAGTTCTTC
CDR3: CASSLSGTTYNEQFF

D: NA
J: TRBJ1-2
V: TRBV4-2
size: many
DNA: TGTGCCAGCACCCCGAGGGAGACTAACTATGGCTACACCTTC
CDR3: CASTPRETNYGYTF

D: NA
J: TRBJ1-1
V: TRBV7-6
size: many
DNA: TGTGCCAGCAGCTTAGGGGGCAGTGAAGCTTTCTTT
CDR3: CASSLGGSEAFF

D: NA
J: TRBJ2-1
V: TRBV3-1
size: medium-sized
DNA: TGTGCCAGCAGCTTATGGGGGAGTGGAAACAATGAGCAGTTCTTC
CDR3: CASSLWGSGNNEQFF

D: NA
J: TRBJ2-2
V: TRBV12-3/TRBV12-4
size: many
DNA: TGTGCCAGCGGACAGAGGGGGATCGGGGAGCTGTTTTTT
CDR3: CASGQRGIGELFF

D: TRBD1
J: TRBJ2-2
V: TRBV5-1
size: few
DNA: TGCGCCAGCAGCGGGACAGGGGGAAGCACCGGGGAGCTGTTTTTT
CDR3: CASSGTGGSTGELFF

D: NA
J: TRBJ2-1
V: TRBV6-4
size: NA
DNA: TGTGCCAGCAGTGAGAGGACAGAGGGCCTTGAGCAGTTCTTC
CDR3: CASSERTEGLEQFF

D: TRBD2
J: TRBJ2-1
V: TRBV7-9
size: medium-sized
DNA: TGTGCCAGCAGCTCACCTAGCGGGAGCTCCTACAATGAGCAGTTCTTC
CDR3: CASSSPSGSSYNEQFF

D: NA
J: TRBJ1-3
V: TRBV28
size: few
DNA: TGTGCCAGCAGTTTCCAGTCAGGGGCTTCGCTAGGAAACACCATATATTTT
CDR3: CASSFQSGASLGNTIYF

D: TRBD2
J: TRBJ2-7
V: TRBV7-9
size: few
DNA: TGTGCCAGCAGCTTCTCTAGCGGCTCGAGAGAGCAGTACTTC
CDR3: CASSFSSGSREQYF

D: NA
J: TRBJ2-7
V: TRBV5-1
size: many
DNA: TGCGCCAGCAGCTGGATGGGGGGTTCCTACGAGCAGTACTTC
CDR3: CASSWMGGSYEQYF

D: TRBD2
J: TRBJ2-7
V: TRBV27
size: many
DNA: TGTGCCAGCCGACCGAGCTCGGGACTAGCGGGAGTTTCTTACGAGCAGTACTTC
CDR3: CASRPSSGLAGVSYEQYF

D: TRBD1
J: TRBJ2-1
V: TRBV27
size: many
DNA: TGTGCCAGCAGTGCTCTACCGGGACAGGGATACAATGAGCAGTTCTTC
CDR3: CASSALPGQGYNEQFF

D: NA
J: TRBJ2-7
V: TRBV28
size: many
DNA: TGTGCCAGCAGTACCCCCTACGAGCAGTACTTC
CDR3: CASSTPYEQYF

D: NA
J: TRBJ1-1
V: TRBV12-3/TRBV12-4
size: many
DNA: TGTGCCAGCAGTTTAAGTTGGCAGAGAAGGACTGAAGCTTTCTTT
CDR3: CASSLSWQRRTEAFF

D: NA
J: TRBJ1-5
V: TRBV12-3/TRBV12-4
size: many
DNA: TGTGCCAGCAGCCGGGGCTATCAGCCCCAGCATTTT
CDR3: CASSRGYQPQHF

D: TRBD1
J: TRBJ2-4
V: TRBV7-9
size: many
DNA: TGTGCCAGCAGCGAGACAGGGGGTGCGAACATTCAGTACTTC
CDR3: CASSETGGANIQYF

D: NA
J: TRBJ1-5
V: TRBV27
size: many
DNA: TGTGCCAGCAGTTCCGACCCGGGGGGAGGCAATCAGCCCCAGCATTTT
CDR3: CASSSDPGGGNQPQHF

D: NA
J: TRBJ1-2
V: TRBV12-3/TRBV12-4
size: many
DNA: TGTGCCAGCAGTCAAACAGGTTACCACACCTTC
CDR3: CASSQTGYHTF

D: TRBD1
J: TRBJ1-2
V: TRBV7-2
size: many
DNA: TGTGCCAGCAGCTCGACAGGGGCCGGATATGGCTACACCTTC
CDR3: CASSSTGAGYGYTF

D: TRBD2
J: TRBJ2-1
V: TRBV6-5
size: many
DNA: TGTGCCAGCAGTCCCCGGGGGGTTAGAGCCAATGAGCAGTTCTTC
CDR3: CASSPRGVRANEQFF

D: NA
J: TRBJ2-5
V: TRBV6-5
size: many
DNA: TGTGCCACCAGGGGGGGTGGCGAGACCCAGTACTTC
CDR3: CATRGGGETQYF